The next 30 T cell receptor beta chains were all read from a single sample in a study of blood T cell repertoires in COVID-19. The assay was immunoSEQ multiplex PCR, and TCRdb's table has in-frame clones only and misses some. The sample includes some 79,000 clones, more than 85% of them seen just once. Sequences were obtained from peripheral blood. All receptors derive from an older man with active or convalescent COVID-19.

V is TRBV12-3 or TRBV12-4 and J is TRBJ1-2; D unresolved. The CDR3 loop spans 12 amino acids. Between the trimmed V and J ends, which lost 7 bases and 7 bases, there was a span of 13 bases. CDR3 loop: CASTTSVSGYTF. The CDR3 region has the DNA TGTGCCAGCACCACATCAGTAAGTGGCTACACCTTC.

This sequence joins TRBV7-9 and TRBJ2-1; 7 bases agree with TRBD1. V lost 3 bases, J lost 9 bases, and 5 bases stayed unmatched. In germline, CDR1 is SEHNR, CDR2 FQNEAQ (reference sequence). There are 13 residues in the CDR3. CDR3 bases: TGTGCCAGCAGCTTTCTGGCAGGGGGTGAGCAGTTCTTC. Its protein product is CASSFLAGGEQFF.

V and J are TRBV29-1 and TRBJ2-1; TRBD2 agrees at 12 bases. Losses at the gene ends were 4 bases for V and 9 bases for J; bases not matched to a gene: 7. There are 14 residues in the CDR3. In germline, CDR1 is SQVTM, CDR2 ANQGSEA. DNA for the CDR3: TGCAGCGTTGGACTAGCGGGAGTAGGGGGTGAGCAGTTCTTC. Amino acid sequence: CSVGLAGVGGEQFF.

Turning to this clone: The sample has other DNA sequences that encode this CDR3 too. The chain couples TRBV18 to TRBJ1-1; D might be TRBD1 (6 bases). The V end was cut by 1 base, the J end by 8 bases, with 8 bases between. Germline V gene sequence: CDR1 KGHSH, CDR2 LQKENI. This CDR3 comprises 12 residues. CDR3: CASSPRGPEAFF. CDR3 nucleotide sequence: TGTGCCAGCTCACCACGGGGGCCAGAAGCTTTCTTT.

This chain joins TRBV30 and TRBJ1-1; 9 nucleotides match TRBD1. Germline CDR1 is GTSNPN and CDR2 is SVGIG (reference sequence). The CDR3 is 13 residues long. V lost 5 bases, J lost 1 base, and 2 bases stayed unmatched. CDR3 amino acids: CAWETGGNTEAFF. CDR3 nucleotide sequence: TGTGCCTGGGAGACAGGGGGGAACACTGAAGCTTTCTTT.

The rearrangement links TRBV23-1 to TRBJ1-4; a weak D match, TRBD1 (6 bases). TRBV23-1 carries the ORF label, with uncertain function. The CDR3 totals 17 residues. V lost 0 bases, J lost 1 base, and 12 bases lay in between. CDR3 sequence (DNA): TGCGCCAGCAGTCAATCTTGGCAGGGGAGAACTAATGAAAAACTGTTTTTT. Translation: CASSQSWQGRTNEKLFF.

This chain joins TRBV9 and TRBJ1-1; TRBD1 matches 8 bases. There are 16 residues in the CDR3. V trimming: 1 base; J trimming: 4 bases; junction bases outside the gene matches: 9. Per germline, CDR1 SGDLS and CDR2 YYNGEE. The CDR3 loop reads CASSVTPDRGGTEAFF. The CDR3 DNA reads TGTGCCAGCAGCGTAACCCCCGACAGGGGTGGCACTGAAGCTTTCTTT.

The chain combines TRBV19 with TRBJ1-4; tentatively, D is TRBD1 (5 bases). The V and J ends lost 7 bases and 12 bases respectively, with 21 bases between them. This CDR3 spans 14 amino acids. CDR1 and CDR2 (germline): LNHDA, SQIVND (reference sequence). The CDR3 sequence is CASNPPGRVAELFF. The DNA of the CDR3 is TGTGCCAGTAATCCCCCAGGCAGGGTGGCAGAACTGTTTTTT. The full variable domain, in which reference TRBV19 and TRBJ1-4 provide the parts outside the CDR3, is DGGITQSPKYLFRKEGQNVTLSCEQNLNHDAMYWYRQDPGQGLRLIYYSQIVNDFQKGDIAEGYSVSREKKESFPLTVTSAQKNPTAFYLCASNPPGRVAELFFGSGTQLSVL.

This sequence joins TRBV5-6 and TRBJ1-2; no reliable D call. CDR3 length: 14 residues. V gave up 6 bases and J gave up 0 bases, with 12 bases separating them. Germline assignment: CDR1 SGHDT and CDR2 YYEEEE. This CDR3 reads CASTLLGANYGYTF. The CDR3 DNA reads TGTGCCAGCACCCTGCTAGGAGCTAACTATGGCTACACCTTC. Together with reference TRBV5-6 and TRBJ1-2, the CDR3 gives the full variable domain: DAGVTQSPTHLIKTRGQQVTLRCSPKSGHDTVSWYQQALGQGPQFIFQYYEEEERQRGNFPDRFSGHQFPNYSSELNVNALLLGDSALYLCASTLLGANYGYTFGSGTRLTVV.

The chain has TRBV28 and TRBJ2-4; D unclear. With 1 base removed from V and 0 bases from J, the gap between germline ends came to 7 bases. The CDR3 length is 15 residues. CDR1 is MDHEN, CDR2 SYDVKM, per germline. This CDR3 reads CASSLSFLAKNIQYF. The CDR3 DNA reads as TGTGCCAGCAGTTTATCCTTCTTAGCCAAAAACATTCAGTACTTC.

The chain employs TRBV4-3 and TRBJ1-4; 9 bases are shared with TRBD1. Germline CDR1 LGHNA, CDR2 YSLEER. This CDR3 has 15 residues. The trim removed 1 base at V and 4 bases at J, leaving 1 base unmatched. Written as DNA, the CDR3 is TGCGCCAGCAGCCAAGTGACAGGGGGTAATGAAAAACTGTTTTTT. Residues: CASSQVTGGNEKLFF.

This clone was detected only once. The rearrangement links TRBV10-3 to TRBJ2-7; no firm D call. The V gene lost 3 bases and the J gene lost 0 bases, with 6 bases spanning the gap. Germline loops: CDR1 ENHRY, CDR2 SYGVKD. The CDR3 loop spans 13 amino acids. The CDR3 nucleotides read TGTGCCATCAGTGAACCTAGCTCCTACGAGCAGTACTTC. Translating gives CAISEPSSYEQYF.

The chain combines TRBV11-1 with TRBJ1-1, with TRBD1 matching 7 bases. Trimming took 4 bases from V and 7 from J; bases not matched to a gene: 3. From germline, CDR1 is SGHAT and CDR2 FQDESV (reference sequence). CDR3 length equals 12 residues. The CDR3 sequence is CASSSWTGEAFF. CDR3 DNA: TGTGCCAGCAGCTCTTGGACAGGTGAAGCTTTCTTT.

The chain is built from TRBV6-5 and TRBJ2-7; D perhaps matches TRBD1 (7 bases). Germline V CDR1 and CDR2: MNHEY, SVGAGI. CDR3 size: 15 residues. V was clipped by 11 bases and J by 2 bases, with 22 bases between them. The CDR3 protein is CALQGGKGGTYEQYF. Here the CDR3 DNA reads TGTGCCCTCCAGGGGGGAAAGGGGGGAACCTACGAGCAGTACTTC.

The chain is built from TRBV11-2 and TRBJ1-2; TRBD1 might be the D (5 bases). The CDR3 is made up of 13 amino acids. V lost 6 bases to trimming and J lost 3 bases, with 11 bases between them. Germline values: CDR1 SGHAT, CDR2 FQNNGV. In DNA form, the CDR3 reads TGTGCCAGCAGTTGGGGCAGTGACTATGGCTACACCTTC. Translation gives CASSWGSDYGYTF.

The chain joins TRBV28 to TRBJ1-1, with a possible D match to TRBD1 (5 bases). Trimming stripped 3 bases from V and 4 bases from J, with 9 bases between. CDR1 and CDR2 (germline): MDHEN, SYDVKM. The CDR3 runs to 13 residues. The CDR3 nucleotides read TGTGCCAGCAGTTTCGCAGGGCCCACTGAAGCTTTCTTT. Translating it yields CASSFAGPTEAFF.

A single count supports this clone. The chain links TRBV2 to TRBJ1-5; D is perhaps TRBD1 (6 bases). The CDR3 is 14 amino acids. Trimming cost V 3 bases and J 7 bases, with 13 bases left between them. CDR1 SNHLY and CDR2 FYNNEI come from the germline V gene. This CDR3 reads CASSDGGAGQPQHF. CDR3 coding DNA: TGTGCCAGCAGTGATGGGGGGGCAGGACAGCCCCAGCATTTT. Full variable domain (outside the CDR3, taken from reference TRBV2 and TRBJ1-5): EPEVTQTPSHQVTQMGQEVILRCVPISNHLYFYWYRQILGQKVEFLVSFYNNEISEKSEIFDDQFSVERPDGSNFTLKIRSTKLEDSAMYFCASSDGGAGQPQHFGDGTRLSIL.

This clone was seen more than once but under ten times. The rearrangement links TRBV7-3 to TRBJ2-3; 10 bases agree with TRBD2. V was clipped by 5 bases and J by 3 bases; unmatched bases: 8. The germline V gene encodes CDR1 SGHTA and CDR2 FQGTGA. The CDR3 has 16 amino acids. The CDR3 here is CASSQGASGRTDTQYF. CDR3 DNA sequence: TGTGCCAGCAGCCAAGGGGCTAGCGGGAGAACAGATACGCAGTATTTT.

J is TRBJ2-1 and V is TRBV9, with D perhaps TRBD2 (5 bases). From germline, CDR1 is SGDLS and CDR2 YYNGEE. Trimming stripped 0 bases from V and 2 bases from J, with 9 bases between. The CDR3 is made up of 15 amino acids. Written as DNA, the CDR3 is TGTGCCAGCAGCGTAGAGGCGGGTGCCTACAATGAGCAGTTCTTC. Translation gives CASSVEAGAYNEQFF.

V gene TRBV28 combines with J gene TRBJ2-1, with 10 bases fitting TRBD1. Germline CDR1 is MDHEN and CDR2 is SYDVKM. V was pared by 5 bases and J by 10 bases, with 11 bases of the junction left unmatched. The CDR3 runs to 15 residues. The CDR3 spells CASSLTGTGDREQFF. The CDR3 DNA reads as TGTGCCAGCAGTCTAACCGGGACAGGGGATCGAGAGCAGTTCTTC. The whole variable domain, remainder taken from reference TRBV28 and TRBJ2-1, is DVKVTQSSRYLVKRTGEKVFLECVQDMDHENMFWYRQDPGLGLRLIYFSYDVKMKEKGDIPEGYSVSREKKERFSLILESASTNQTSMYLCASSLTGTGDREQFFGPGTRLTVL.

V and J are TRBV7-8 and TRBJ1-2, with 9 bases lining up with TRBD1. Per germline, CDR1 SGHVS and CDR2 FQNEAQ. J was trimmed by 2 bases and V by 7 bases; bases with no gene match: 5. The CDR3 is made up of 14 amino acids. The CDR3 reads CASNGGTGNYGYTF. The DNA for the CDR3 is TGTGCCAGCAACGGAGGGACAGGGAACTATGGCTACACCTTC.

The chain joins TRBV2 to TRBJ2-2, with unresolved D. V lost 3 bases to trimming and J lost 4 bases, with 15 bases between them. Germline assignment: CDR1 SNHLY and CDR2 FYNNEI. This CDR3 region has 16 residues. The CDR3 is CASSERGVSGTGELFF. CDR3 bases: TGTGCCAGCAGTGAGCGAGGAGTCTCGGGCACCGGGGAGCTGTTTTTT.

V usage is TRBV2 and J usage is TRBJ2-5; D is perhaps TRBD1 (6 bases). Germline V gene lookup returns CDR1 SNHLY and CDR2 FYNNEI. V was clipped by 7 bases and J by 0 bases, with 12 bases between them. There are 14 residues in the CDR3. CDR3 protein: CASTQQGHQETQYF. The DNA of the CDR3 is TGTGCCAGCACCCAACAGGGCCACCAAGAGACCCAGTACTTC.

V and J are TRBV4-1 and TRBJ1-4; perhaps TRBD1 as D (6 bases). This CDR3 has 15 amino acids. Germline CDR1 is MGHRA and CDR2 is YSYEKL. V gave up 4 bases and J gave up 7 bases, with 16 bases separating them. The CDR3 here is CASSPRQEWREKLFF. The CDR3 DNA reads as TGCGCCAGCAGCCCCCGACAGGAATGGCGTGAAAAACTGTTTTTT.

V usage is TRBV5-5 and J usage is TRBJ2-3; tentatively, D is TRBD2 (6 bases). This CDR3 has 16 residues. V lost 4 bases and J 0 bases, leaving 15 bases between the germline ends. CDR1 is SGHKS and CDR2 is YYEKEE in the germline V gene (reference sequence). The CDR3 bases are TGTGCCAGCAGCCTGATGGGCGGGGTTAGCACAGATACGCAGTATTTT. Translating it yields CASSLMGGVSTDTQYF.

The V call is TRBV15, the J call TRBJ2-7; D is unresolved. This CDR3 is 14 amino acids long. The ends were cut back, 0 bases at V and 3 bases at J, with 9 bases in the middle. Germline lookup yields CDR1 LNHNV and CDR2 YYDKDF (reference sequence). The CDR3 loop reads CATSRDRNSYEQYF. In DNA, the CDR3 is TGTGCCACCAGCAGAGATCGGAACAGCTACGAGCAGTACTTC.

The chain recombines TRBV7-2 with TRBJ1-6, with 7 bases that match TRBD1. Trimming took 5 bases from V and 6 from J; bases not matched to a gene: 4. Germline loops: CDR1 SGHTA, CDR2 FQGNSA. This CDR3 has 14 residues. CDR3 protein: CASSPGTANSPLHF. The CDR3 DNA follows: TGTGCCAGCAGCCCGGGGACAGCTAATTCACCCCTCCACTTT. Drawing the rest from reference TRBV7-2 and TRBJ1-6, the complete variable domain is GAGVSQSPSNKVTEKGKDVELRCDPISGHTALYWYRQSLGQGLEFLIYFQGNSAPDKSGLPSDRFSAERTGGSVSTLTIQRTQQEDSAVYLCASSPGTANSPLHFGNGTRLTVT.

The gene calls are TRBV24-1 and TRBJ2-1; TRBD2 matches 10 bases. The CDR3 sequence is 14 residues long. Germline V gene lookup returns CDR1 KGHDR and CDR2 SFDVKD. Trimming cost V 9 bases and J 0 bases; bases outside gene matches: 1. The CDR3 DNA reads as TGTGCCACCTCTAGCGGGGGCTCCTACAATGAGCAGTTCTTC. Translation: CATSSGGSYNEQFF.

This clone was seen only a few times. V and J are TRBV27 and TRBJ1-5; D is possibly TRBD1 (5 bases). Germline V lookup: CDR1 MNHEY, CDR2 SMNVEV (reference sequence). Trimming took off 4 bases at V and 5 bases at J, with 15 bases between the two ends. The CDR3 totals 15 residues. CDR3 protein: CASSSTGGGDQPQHF. For the CDR3, the DNA is TGTGCCAGCAGTTCTACGGGGGGTGGGGATCAGCCCCAGCATTTT.

The rearrangement uses TRBV15 and TRBJ1-1; D is undetermined. The germline gives CDR1 LNHNV, CDR2 YYDKDF (reference sequence). This CDR3 comprises 17 residues. V was trimmed by 0 bases and J by 1 base, leaving 15 bases between them. CDR3 region: CATSREPETIANTEAFF. The CDR3 DNA is TGTGCCACCAGCAGAGAGCCAGAAACCATAGCGAACACTGAAGCTTTCTTT.